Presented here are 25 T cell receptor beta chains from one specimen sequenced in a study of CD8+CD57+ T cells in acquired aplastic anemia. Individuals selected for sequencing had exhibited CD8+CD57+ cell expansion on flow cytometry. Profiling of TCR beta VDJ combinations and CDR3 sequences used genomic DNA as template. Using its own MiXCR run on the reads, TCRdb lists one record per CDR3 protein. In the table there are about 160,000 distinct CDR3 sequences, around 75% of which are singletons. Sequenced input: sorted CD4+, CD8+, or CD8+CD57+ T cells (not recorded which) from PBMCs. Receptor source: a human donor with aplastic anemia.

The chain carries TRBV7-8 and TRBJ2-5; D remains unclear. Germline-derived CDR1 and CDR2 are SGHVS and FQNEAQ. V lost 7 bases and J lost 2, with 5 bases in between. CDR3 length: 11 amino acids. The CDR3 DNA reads TGTGCCAGCACATTACAAGAGACCCAGTACTTC. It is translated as CASTLQETQYF. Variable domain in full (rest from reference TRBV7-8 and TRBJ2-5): GAGVSQSPRYKVAKRGQDVALRCDPISGHVSLFWYQQALGQGPEFLTYFQNEAQLDKSGLPSDRFFAERPEGSVSTLKIQRTQQEDSAVYLCASTLQETQYFGPGTRLLVL.

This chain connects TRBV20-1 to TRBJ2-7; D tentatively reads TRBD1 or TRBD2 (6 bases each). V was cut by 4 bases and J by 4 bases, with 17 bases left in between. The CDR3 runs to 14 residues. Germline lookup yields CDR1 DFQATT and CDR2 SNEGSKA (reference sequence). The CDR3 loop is CSATRLVTGYEQYF. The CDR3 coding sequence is TGCAGTGCTACCCGACTAGTCACAGGGTACGAGCAGTACTTC.

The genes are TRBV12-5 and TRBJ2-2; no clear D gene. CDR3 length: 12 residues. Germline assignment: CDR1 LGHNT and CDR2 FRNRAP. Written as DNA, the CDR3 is TGTGCCAGCAGTCCTCGTACCGGGGAGCTGTTTTTT. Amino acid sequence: CASSPRTGELFF.

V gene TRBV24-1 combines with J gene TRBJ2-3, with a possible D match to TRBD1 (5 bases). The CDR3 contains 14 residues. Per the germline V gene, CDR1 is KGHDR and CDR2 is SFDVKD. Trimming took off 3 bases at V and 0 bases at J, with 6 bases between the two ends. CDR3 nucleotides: TGTGCCACCAGTGATCGACAGAGCACAGATACGCAGTATTTT. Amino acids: CATSDRQSTDTQYF.

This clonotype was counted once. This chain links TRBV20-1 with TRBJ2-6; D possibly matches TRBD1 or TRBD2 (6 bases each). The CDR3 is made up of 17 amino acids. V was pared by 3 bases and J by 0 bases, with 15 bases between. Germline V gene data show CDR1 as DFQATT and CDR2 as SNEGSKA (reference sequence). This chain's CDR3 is CSARTVGGRSGANVLTF. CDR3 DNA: TGCAGTGCTAGGACCGTCGGGGGCCGCTCTGGGGCCAACGTCCTGACTTTC.

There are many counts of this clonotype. This chain's CDR3 is CASSDRTSGADTQYF. CDR3 bases: TGTGCCAGCAGTGACAGGACTAGCGGAGCAGATACGCAGTATTTT. The V call is TRBV6-4, the J call TRBJ2-3; 10 bases map to TRBD2. V dropped 2 bases and J dropped 4; count of bases not matched to a gene: 3. Germline V gene sequence: CDR1 MRHNA, CDR2 SNTAGT. The CDR3 has 15 residues.

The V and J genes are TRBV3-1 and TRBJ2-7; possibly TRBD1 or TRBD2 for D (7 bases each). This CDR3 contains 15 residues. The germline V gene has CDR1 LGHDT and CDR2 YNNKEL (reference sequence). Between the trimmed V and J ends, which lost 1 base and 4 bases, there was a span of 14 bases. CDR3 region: CASSQGAGGGYEQYF. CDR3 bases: TGTGCCAGCAGCCAAGGGGCAGGGGGAGGGTACGAGCAGTACTTC.

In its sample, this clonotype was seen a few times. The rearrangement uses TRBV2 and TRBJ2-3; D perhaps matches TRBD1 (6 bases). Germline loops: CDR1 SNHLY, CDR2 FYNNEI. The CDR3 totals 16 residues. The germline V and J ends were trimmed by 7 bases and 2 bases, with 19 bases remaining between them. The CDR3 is CASTREKGHYTDTQYF. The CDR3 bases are TGTGCCAGCACGCGAGAGAAGGGACACTACACAGATACGCAGTATTTT.

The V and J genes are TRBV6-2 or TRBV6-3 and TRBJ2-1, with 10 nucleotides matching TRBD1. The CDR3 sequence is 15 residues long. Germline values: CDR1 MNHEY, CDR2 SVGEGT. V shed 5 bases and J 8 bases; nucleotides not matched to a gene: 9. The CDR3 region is CASSPWGTGDDEQFF. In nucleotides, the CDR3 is TGTGCCAGCAGTCCCTGGGGGACAGGGGACGATGAGCAGTTCTTC.

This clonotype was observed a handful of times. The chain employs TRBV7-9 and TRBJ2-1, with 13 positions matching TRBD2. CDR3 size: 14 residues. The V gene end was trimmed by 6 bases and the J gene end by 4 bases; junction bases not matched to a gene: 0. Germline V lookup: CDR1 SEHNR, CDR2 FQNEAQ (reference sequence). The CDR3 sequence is CASRTSGGYNEQFF. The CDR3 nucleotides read TGTGCCAGCAGGACTAGCGGGGGGTACAATGAGCAGTTCTTC.

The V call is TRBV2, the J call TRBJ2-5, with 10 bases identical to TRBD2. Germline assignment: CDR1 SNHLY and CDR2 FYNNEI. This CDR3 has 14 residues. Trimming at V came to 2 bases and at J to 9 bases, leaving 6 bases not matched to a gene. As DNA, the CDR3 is TGTGCCAGCAGTGAATTAGCGGGAGGACCGGCCCAGTACTTC. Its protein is CASSELAGGPAQYF.

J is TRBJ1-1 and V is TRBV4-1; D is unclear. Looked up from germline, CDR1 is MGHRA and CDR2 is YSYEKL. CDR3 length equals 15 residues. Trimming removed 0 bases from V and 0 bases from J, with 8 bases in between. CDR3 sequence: CASSQEFSLNTEAFF. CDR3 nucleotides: TGCGCCAGCAGCCAAGAGTTTAGCCTGAACACTGAAGCTTTCTTT.

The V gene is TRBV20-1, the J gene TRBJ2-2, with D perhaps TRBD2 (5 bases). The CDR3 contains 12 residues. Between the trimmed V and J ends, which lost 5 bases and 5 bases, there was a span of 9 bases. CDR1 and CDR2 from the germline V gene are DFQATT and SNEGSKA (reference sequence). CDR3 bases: TGCAGTGCTCGAGGGCGGACCGGGGAGCTGTTTTTT. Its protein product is CSARGRTGELFF.

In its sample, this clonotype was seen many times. The CDR3 bases are TGTGCCAGCAGTGAAGGCCAGGGATCAGATACGCAGTATTTT. As protein: CASSEGQGSDTQYF. The chain couples TRBV6-1 to TRBJ2-3, with TRBD1 as a possible D gene (5 bases). Germline V gives CDR1 MNHNS, CDR2 SASEGT. Between the trimmed V and J ends, which lost 1 base and 4 bases, there was a span of 9 bases. This CDR3 contains 14 residues.

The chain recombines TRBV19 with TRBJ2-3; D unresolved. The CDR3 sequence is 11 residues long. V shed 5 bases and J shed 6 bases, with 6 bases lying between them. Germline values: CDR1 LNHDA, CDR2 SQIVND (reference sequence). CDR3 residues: CASSRLDTQYF. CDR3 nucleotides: TGTGCCAGTAGTCGATTGGATACGCAGTATTTT.

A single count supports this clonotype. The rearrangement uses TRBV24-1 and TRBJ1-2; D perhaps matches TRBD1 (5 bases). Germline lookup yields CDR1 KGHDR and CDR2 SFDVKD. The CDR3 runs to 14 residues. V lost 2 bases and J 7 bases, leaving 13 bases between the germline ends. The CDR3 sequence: CATSDSGTIGGYTF. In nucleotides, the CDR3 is TGTGCCACCAGTGATTCCGGGACCATCGGTGGCTACACCTTC.

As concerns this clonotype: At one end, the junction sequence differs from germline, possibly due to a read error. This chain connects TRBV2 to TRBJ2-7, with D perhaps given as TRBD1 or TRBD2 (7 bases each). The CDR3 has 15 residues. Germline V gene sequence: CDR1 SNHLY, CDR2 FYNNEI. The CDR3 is CASSQAQGGTYEQYF. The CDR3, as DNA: TGCGCCAGCAGCCAAGCGCAGGGGGGGACCTACGAGCAGTACTTC.

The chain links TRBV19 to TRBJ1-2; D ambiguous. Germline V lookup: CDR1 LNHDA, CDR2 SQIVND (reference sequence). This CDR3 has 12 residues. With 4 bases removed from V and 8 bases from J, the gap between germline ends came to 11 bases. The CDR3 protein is CASSKAEGGYTF. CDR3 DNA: TGTGCCAGTAGTAAAGCGGAGGGAGGCTACACCTTC.

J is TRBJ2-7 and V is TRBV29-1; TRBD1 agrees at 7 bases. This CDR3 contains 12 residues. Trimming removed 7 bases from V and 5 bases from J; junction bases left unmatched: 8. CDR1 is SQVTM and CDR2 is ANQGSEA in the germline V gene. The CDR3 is CSARTGGNEQYF. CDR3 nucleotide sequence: TGCAGCGCCCGGACAGGTGGCAACGAGCAGTACTTC.

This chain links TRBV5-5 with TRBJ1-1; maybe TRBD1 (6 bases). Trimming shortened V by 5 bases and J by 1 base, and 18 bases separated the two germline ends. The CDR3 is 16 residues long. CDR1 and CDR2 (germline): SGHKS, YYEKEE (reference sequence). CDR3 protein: CASSLDSGAWNTEAFF. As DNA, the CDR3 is TGTGCCAGCAGTCTGGACAGCGGAGCTTGGAACACTGAAGCTTTCTTT.

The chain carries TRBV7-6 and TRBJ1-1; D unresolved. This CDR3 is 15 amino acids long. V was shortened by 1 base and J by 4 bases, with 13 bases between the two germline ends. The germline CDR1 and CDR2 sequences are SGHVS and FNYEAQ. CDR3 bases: TGTGCCAGCAGCTTAGATCAGGTGGTAGGCACTGAAGCTTTCTTT. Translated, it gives CASSLDQVVGTEAFF.

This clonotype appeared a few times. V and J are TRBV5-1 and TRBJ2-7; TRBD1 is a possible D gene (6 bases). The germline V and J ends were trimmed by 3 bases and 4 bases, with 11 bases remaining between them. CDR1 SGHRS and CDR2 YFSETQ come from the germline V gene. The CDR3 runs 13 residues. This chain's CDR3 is CASSSTGPYEQYF. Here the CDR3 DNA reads TGCGCCAGCAGCTCGACAGGTCCTTACGAGCAGTACTTC.

CDR3 sequence: CASSLNPRGGVGDTEAFF. The CDR3 DNA sequence: TGCGCCAGCAGCTTGAACCCCAGGGGAGGGGTAGGGGACACTGAAGCTTTCTTT. The V gene is TRBV5-1, the J gene TRBJ1-1; D is perhaps TRBD1 (6 bases). CDR1 and CDR2 (germline): SGHRS, YFSETQ. CDR3 length: 18 amino acids. V lost 1 base and J 3 bases, leaving 22 bases between the germline ends.

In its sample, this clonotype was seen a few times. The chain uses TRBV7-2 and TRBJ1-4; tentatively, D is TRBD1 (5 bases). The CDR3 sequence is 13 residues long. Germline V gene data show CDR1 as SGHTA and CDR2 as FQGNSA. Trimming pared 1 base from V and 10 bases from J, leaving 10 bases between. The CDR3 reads CASSLGTGGKLFF. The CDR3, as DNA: TGTGCCAGCAGCTTAGGGACGGGGGGAAAACTGTTTTTT.

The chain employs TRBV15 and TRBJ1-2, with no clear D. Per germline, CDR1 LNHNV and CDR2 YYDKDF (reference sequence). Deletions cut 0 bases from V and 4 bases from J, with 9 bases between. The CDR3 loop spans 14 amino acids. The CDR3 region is CATSRDRSAYGYTF. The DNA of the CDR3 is TGTGCCACCAGCAGAGATCGCTCTGCCTATGGCTACACCTTC.